This entry describes one T cell receptor beta chain. This sample stems from a study of ipilimumab plus nivolumab after autologous stem cell transplantation. This CDR3 is built from 11 residues. Trimming removed 5 bases at V and 8 bases at J, with 9 bases between. Germline values: CDR1 SGHTA, CDR2 FQGNSA. Starting 14 to 28 days after autologous transplant, ipilimumab 1 mg/kg was given. TCRdb's copy holds only in-frame clones and misses some; the assay was immunoSEQ multiplex PCR. The data hold approximately 40,000 clones, with about 91% observed a single time. V and J are TRBV7-2 and TRBJ1-2, with a weak D call TRBD1 (6 bases). This clonotype was sampled from a male donor with multiple myeloma. Source: PBMCs, taken in a trial of ipilimumab plus nivolumab as post-transplant consolidation. The CDR3 coding sequence is TGTGCCAGCAGCCAGGGGTGGGGCTACACCTTC. Translating it yields CASSQGWGYTF.